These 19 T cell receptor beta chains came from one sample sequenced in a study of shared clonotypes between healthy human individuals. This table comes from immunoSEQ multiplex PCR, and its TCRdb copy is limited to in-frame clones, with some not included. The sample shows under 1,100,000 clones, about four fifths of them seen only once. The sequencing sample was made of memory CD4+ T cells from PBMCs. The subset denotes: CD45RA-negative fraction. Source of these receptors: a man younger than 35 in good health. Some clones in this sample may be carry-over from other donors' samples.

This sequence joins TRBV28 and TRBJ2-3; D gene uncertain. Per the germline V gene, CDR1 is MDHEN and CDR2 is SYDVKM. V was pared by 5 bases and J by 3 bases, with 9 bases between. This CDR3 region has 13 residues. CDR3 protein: CASSPGVTDTQYF. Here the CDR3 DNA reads TGTGCCAGCAGTCCCGGAGTTACAGATACGCAGTATTTT.

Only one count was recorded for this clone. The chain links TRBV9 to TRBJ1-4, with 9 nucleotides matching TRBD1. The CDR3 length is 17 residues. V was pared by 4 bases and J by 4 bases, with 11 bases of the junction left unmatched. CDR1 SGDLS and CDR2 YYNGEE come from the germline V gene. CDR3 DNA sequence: TGTGCCAGCAGCACCCTACAGGGGGCGGGGGATAATGAAAAACTGTTTTTT. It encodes CASSTLQGAGDNEKLFF.

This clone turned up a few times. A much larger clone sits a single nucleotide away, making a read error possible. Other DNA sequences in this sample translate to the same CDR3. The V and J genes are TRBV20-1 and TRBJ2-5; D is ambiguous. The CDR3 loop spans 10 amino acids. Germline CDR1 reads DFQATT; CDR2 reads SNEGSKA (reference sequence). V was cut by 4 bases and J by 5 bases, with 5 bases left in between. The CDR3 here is CSATVETQYF. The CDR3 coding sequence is TGCAGTGCTACAGTGGAGACCCAGTACTTC.

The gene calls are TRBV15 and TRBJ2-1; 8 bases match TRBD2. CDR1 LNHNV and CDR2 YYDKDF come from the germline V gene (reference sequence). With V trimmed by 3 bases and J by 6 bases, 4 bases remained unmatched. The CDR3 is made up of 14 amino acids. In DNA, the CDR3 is TGTGCCACCAGCAGCCCCGGGACTAGCAATGAGCAGTTCTTC. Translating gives CATSSPGTSNEQFF.

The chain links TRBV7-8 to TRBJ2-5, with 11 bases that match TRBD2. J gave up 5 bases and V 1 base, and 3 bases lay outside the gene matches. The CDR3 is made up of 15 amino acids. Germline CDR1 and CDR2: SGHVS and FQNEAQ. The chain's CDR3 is CASSLVLAGVETQYF. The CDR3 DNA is TGTGCCAGCAGCTTAGTACTAGCGGGAGTGGAGACCCAGTACTTC.

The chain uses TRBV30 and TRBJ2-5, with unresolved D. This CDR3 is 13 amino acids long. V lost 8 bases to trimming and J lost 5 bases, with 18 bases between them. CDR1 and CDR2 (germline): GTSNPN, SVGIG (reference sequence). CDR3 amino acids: CAVGQENGETQYF. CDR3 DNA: TGTGCCGTGGGTCAAGAGAACGGGGAGACCCAGTACTTC.

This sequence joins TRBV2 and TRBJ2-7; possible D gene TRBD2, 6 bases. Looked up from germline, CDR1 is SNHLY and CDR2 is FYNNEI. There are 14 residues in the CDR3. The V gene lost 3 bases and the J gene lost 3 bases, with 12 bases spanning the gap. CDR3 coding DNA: TGTGCCAGCAGTGACGACCAGGGAGGCTACGAGCAGTACTTC. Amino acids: CASSDDQGGYEQYF.

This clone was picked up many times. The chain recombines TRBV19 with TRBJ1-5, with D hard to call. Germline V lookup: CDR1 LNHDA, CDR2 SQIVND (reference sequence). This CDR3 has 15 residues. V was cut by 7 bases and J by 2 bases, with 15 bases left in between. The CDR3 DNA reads TGTGCCAGTAATGCGGGAACACGCGGCAATCAGCCCCAGCATTTT. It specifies CASNAGTRGNQPQHF.

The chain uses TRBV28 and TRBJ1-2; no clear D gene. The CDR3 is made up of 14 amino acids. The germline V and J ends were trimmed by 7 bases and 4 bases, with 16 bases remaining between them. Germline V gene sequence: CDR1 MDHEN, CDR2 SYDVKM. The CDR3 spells CASTQRSEVYGYTF. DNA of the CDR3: TGTGCCAGCACCCAGAGGTCAGAGGTCTATGGCTACACCTTC.

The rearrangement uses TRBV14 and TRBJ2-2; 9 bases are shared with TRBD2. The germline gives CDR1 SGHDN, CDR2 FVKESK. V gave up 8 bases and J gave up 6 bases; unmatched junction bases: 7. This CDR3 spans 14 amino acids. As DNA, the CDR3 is TGTGCCAGCCAACTACTAGCGGGCTCCGGGGAGCTGTTTTTT. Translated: CASQLLAGSGELFF.

The CDR3 here is CASGAESAGPSSQYF. The CDR3 DNA is TGTGCCAGTGGGGCGGAGTCAGCGGGCCCTTCGAGCCAGTACTTC. V usage is TRBV2 and J usage is TRBJ2-5; D might be TRBD2 (6 bases). Germline V CDR1 and CDR2: SNHLY, FYNNEI. V shed 9 bases and J shed 10 bases, with 27 bases lying between them. This CDR3 spans 15 amino acids. Based on the CDR3 plus reference TRBV2 and TRBJ2-5, the full variable domain is EPEVTQTPSHQVTQMGQEVILRCVPISNHLYFYWYRQILGQKVEFLVSFYNNEISEKSEIFDDQFSVERPDGSNFTLKIRSTKLEDSAMYFCASGAESAGPSSQYFGPGTRLLVL.

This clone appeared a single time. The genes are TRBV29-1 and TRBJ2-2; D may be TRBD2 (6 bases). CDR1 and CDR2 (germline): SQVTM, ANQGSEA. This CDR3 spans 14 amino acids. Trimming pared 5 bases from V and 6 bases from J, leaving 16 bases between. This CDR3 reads CSVRGIHSAGELFF. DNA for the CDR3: TGCAGCGTTCGGGGGATTCATTCTGCCGGGGAGCTGTTTTTT.

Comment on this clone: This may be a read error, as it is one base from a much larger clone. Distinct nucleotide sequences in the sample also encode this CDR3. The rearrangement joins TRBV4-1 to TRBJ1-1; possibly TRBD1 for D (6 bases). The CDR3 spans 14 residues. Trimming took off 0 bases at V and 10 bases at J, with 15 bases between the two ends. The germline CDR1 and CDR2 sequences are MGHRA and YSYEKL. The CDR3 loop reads CASSQETGRGGAFF. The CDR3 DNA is TGCGCCAGCAGCCAAGAGACGGGCCGAGGGGGAGCTTTCTTT.

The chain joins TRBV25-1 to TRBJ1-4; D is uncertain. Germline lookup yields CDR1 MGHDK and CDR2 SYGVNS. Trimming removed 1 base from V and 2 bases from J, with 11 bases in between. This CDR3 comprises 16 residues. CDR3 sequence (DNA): TGTGCCAGCAGTGAATTGTTGGGGAGCACTAATGAAAAACTGTTTTTT. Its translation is CASSELLGSTNEKLFF. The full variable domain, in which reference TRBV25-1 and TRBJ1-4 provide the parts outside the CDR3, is EADIYQTPRYLVIGTGKKITLECSQTMGHDKMYWYQQDPGMELHLIHYSYGVNSTEKGDLSSESTVSRIRTEHFPLTLESARPSHTSQYLCASSELLGSTNEKLFFGSGTQLSVL.

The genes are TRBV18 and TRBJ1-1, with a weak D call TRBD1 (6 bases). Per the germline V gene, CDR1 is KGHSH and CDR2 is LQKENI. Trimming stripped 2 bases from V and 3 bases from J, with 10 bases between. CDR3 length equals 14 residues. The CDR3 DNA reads TGTGCCAGCTCACCAAAATACAGGGACACTGAAGCTTTCTTT. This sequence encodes CASSPKYRDTEAFF.

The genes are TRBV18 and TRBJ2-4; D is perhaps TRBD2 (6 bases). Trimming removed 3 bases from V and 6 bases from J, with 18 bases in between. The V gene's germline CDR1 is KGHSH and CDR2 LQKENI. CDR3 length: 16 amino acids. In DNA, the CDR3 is TGTGCCAGCTCACCCTATACGGGGGTATCGGGAAACATTCAGTACTTC. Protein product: CASSPYTGVSGNIQYF.

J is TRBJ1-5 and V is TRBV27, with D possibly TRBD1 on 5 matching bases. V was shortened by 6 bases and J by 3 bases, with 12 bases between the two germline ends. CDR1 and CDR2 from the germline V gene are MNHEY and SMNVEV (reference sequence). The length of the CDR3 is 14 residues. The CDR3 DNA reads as TGTGCCAGCAGCCTGACCAGGGTCAATCAGCCCCAGCATTTT. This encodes CASSLTRVNQPQHF.

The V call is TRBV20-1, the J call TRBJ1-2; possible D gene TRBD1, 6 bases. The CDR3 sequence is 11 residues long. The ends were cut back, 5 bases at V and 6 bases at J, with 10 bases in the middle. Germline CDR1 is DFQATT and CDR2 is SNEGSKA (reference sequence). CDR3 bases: TGCAGTGCTCGGACAGCGGATGGCTACACCTTC. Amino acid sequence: CSARTADGYTF.

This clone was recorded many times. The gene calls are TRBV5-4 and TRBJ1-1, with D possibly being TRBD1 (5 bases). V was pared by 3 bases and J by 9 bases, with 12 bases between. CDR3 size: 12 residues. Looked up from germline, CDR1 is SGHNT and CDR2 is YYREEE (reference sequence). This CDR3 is CASSSVREKAFF. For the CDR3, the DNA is TGTGCCAGCAGCTCAGTCAGGGAAAAAGCTTTCTTT.